These T cell receptor beta chains were read from a single sample in a study of T cell responses to AZD1222 COVID-19 vaccine. Assay used: immunoSEQ multiplex PCR; TCRdb lists only in-frame clones, some missing. The sample lists 120,000 to 150,000 clones, more than 75% occurring once. The source was peripheral blood, collected 28 days after the second AZD1222 dose. The receptor set was obtained from an adult who received the AZD1222 COVID-19 vaccine. Both conserved end residues are part of each CDR3. The order of the fields is clone size, J gene, V gene, CDR3 protein. A row's size may be missing; if present it is once, few, many or a size class.

once,TRBJ2-1,TRBV13,CASSLATSLSEQFF
NA,TRBJ1-6,TRBV5-4,CASNSMAGLLDNSPLHF
once,TRBJ1-2,TRBV19,CASRPNLQGIYGYTF
once,TRBJ1-5,TRBV10-2,CASSDWDYSNQPQHF
NA,TRBJ2-1,TRBV4-1,CASSQLAAYYNEQFF
NA,TRBJ1-2,TRBV5-1,CASSPAGAAGYGYTF
NA,TRBJ1-5,TRBV19,CASSIFTTGSQPQHF
NA,TRBJ1-2,TRBV3-1/TRBV3-2,CASSQVTHGGYTF
few,TRBJ2-3,TRBV5-1,CASSRGQGTDTQYF
NA,TRBJ2-5,TRBV7-9,CASSVPGPRSGAQYF
NA,TRBJ2-1,TRBV7-7,CASSRITGDNEQFF
NA,TRBJ1-1,TRBV6-5,CASSLRGTGNTEAFF
NA,TRBJ1-2,TRBV5-4,CASSLRVDSSYGYTF
NA,TRBJ1-3,TRBV6-5,CASSYSGQGARNTIYF
NA,TRBJ2-5,TRBV7-9,CASSLGQGEGTQYF
NA,TRBJ2-3,TRBV9,CASSVAPGQADTQYF
NA,TRBJ2-1,TRBV2,CASRGRGIAGEQFF
NA,TRBJ1-1,TRBV6-5,CASSLQGVGTEAFF
once,TRBJ1-1,TRBV10-3,CAISESLGKGTNTEAFF
NA,TRBJ1-1,TRBV28,CASSLLGWTEAFF
NA,TRBJ2-1,TRBV7-2,CASSAGRRGTFSGEQFF
few,TRBJ1-6,TRBV2,CASSEGGYNSPLHF
NA,TRBJ1-2,TRBV3-1/TRBV3-2,CASSQVAAGNGYTF
NA,TRBJ1-1,TRBV5-5,CASSLVQGLDTEAFF
NA,TRBJ2-7,TRBV6-5,CATTIGTLQYF
NA,TRBJ2-7,TRBV4-1,CASSQPLAGGHEQYF
NA,TRBJ2-7,TRBV3-1/TRBV3-2,CASSQGIEQYF
NA,TRBJ1-2,TRBV5-4,CASSSVLDYGYTF
NA,TRBJ2-1,TRBV6-6,CASTVGSYNEQFF
few,TRBJ2-2,TRBV3-1/TRBV3-2,CASSQGGFAGELFF
NA,TRBJ1-3,TRBV5-1,CASSLVVAGSGNTIYF
NA,TRBJ1-1,TRBV11-3,CASSPGQMNTEAFF
NA,TRBJ1-4,TRBV28,CASSSRDSNEKLFF
few,TRBJ2-1,TRBV19,CASSMFTDNEQFF
NA,TRBJ2-7,TRBV19,CASRPGSDYEQYF
NA,TRBJ1-1,TRBV2,CASMGTGMAEAFF
NA,TRBJ1-2,TRBV6-5,CASSYAGTNDGYTF